This T cell receptor beta chain was recorded in a study of blood T cell repertoires in COVID-19. Repertoires were generated with immunoSEQ multiplex PCR, while TCRdb's copy carries only in-frame clones and drops some. The data hold roughly 100,000 clones, with less than 95% observed a single time. Seattle's cohort entered during active infection and was followed longitudinally. CDR1 is SQVTM and CDR2 is ANQGSEA in the germline V gene. The CDR3 runs 13 residues. V dropped 6 bases and J dropped 6; count of bases not matched to a gene: 10. Material for sequencing was peripheral blood. This sequence joins TRBV29-1 and TRBJ2-7, with 8 positions matching TRBD1. This receptor was obtained from a man aged 18 to 29 with COVID-19, enrolled during active disease. CDR3 sequence: CSVDRTGLGEQYF. CDR3 nucleotide sequence: TGCAGCGTAGACCGGACAGGGCTGGGCGAGCAGTACTTC.